The 12 T cell receptor beta chains listed next were all sequenced from one sample in a study of T cells in Graves' hyperthyroidism and ophthalmopathy. Template material for amplifying TCR beta CDR3 regions consisted of RNA transcripts. Researchers ran a first-round RT-PCR on the TCR CDR3 using the HTBI primer set. One entry per CDR3 protein results from TCRdb running MiXCR on the multiplex PCR reads. The table has 600,000 or so distinct CDR3 sequences, about a sixth seen once. The specimen was blood. The receptors shown here come from a woman younger than 45 with Graves' hyperthyroidism.

This clonotype showed up many times. This chain connects TRBV6-6 to TRBJ2-7; D remains ambiguous. The CDR3 has 13 residues. The V gene lost 2 bases and the J gene lost 2 bases, with 7 bases spanning the gap. Germline V gene data show CDR1 as MNHNY and CDR2 as SVGAGI (reference sequence). The CDR3 sequence: CASSYAQAYEQYF. CDR3 DNA sequence: TGTGCCAGCAGTTACGCCCAGGCCTACGAGCAGTACTTC.

This clonotype was seen ten or more times. The gene calls are TRBV12-3 or TRBV12-4 and TRBJ2-7; 9 bases align to TRBD2. V shed 6 bases, J shed 6 bases, and the junction held 12 bases outside the gene matches. The CDR3 has 15 amino acids. For the CDR3, the DNA is TGTGCCAGCAGCCCAGAAGCGGGAGGAATGGGCGAGCAGTACTTC. It codes for CASSPEAGGMGEQYF.

This clonotype was seen at least ten times. CDR3 nucleotides: TGTGCCAGCAGTTTCCCCAGGGTGGAGACCCAGTACTTC. As protein: CASSFPRVETQYF. The chain links TRBV28 to TRBJ2-5, with D tentatively TRBD1 (5 bases). The CDR3 sequence is 13 residues long. The germline V gene has CDR1 MDHEN and CDR2 SYDVKM. With 3 bases removed from V and 5 bases from J, the gap between germline ends came to 10 bases.

This clonotype was seen repeatedly, ten times or more. The genes are TRBV11-3 and TRBJ2-5, with TRBD2 identical over 8 bases. The J segment lost 2 bases and the V segment lost 5 bases, leaving 7 bases of the junction unmatched. From germline, CDR1 is SGHNT and CDR2 YENEEA. This CDR3 spans 15 amino acids. The CDR3 region has the DNA TGTGCCAGCAGCCAGCGGAGCGGGAGTCAAGAGACCCAGTACTTC. It yields the protein CASSQRSGSQETQYF.

The table lists this clonotype with many counts. The V and J genes are TRBV28 and TRBJ2-7; 10 bases agree with TRBD1. Trimming at V came to 6 bases and at J to 3 bases, leaving 5 bases not matched to a gene. Germline lookup yields CDR1 MDHEN and CDR2 SYDVKM. The CDR3 runs 14 residues. CDR3 sequence (DNA): TGTGCCAGCAGCCCCGACAGGGGGCACTACGAGCAGTACTTC. This codes for CASSPDRGHYEQYF.

This clonotype was recorded at least ten times. Its ends do not fully match the called genes, so a read error is possible. The chain joins TRBV7-3 to TRBJ2-1; D possibly corresponds to TRBD1 (6 bases). CDR1 and CDR2 (germline): SGHTA, FQGTGA. The CDR3 has 17 residues. This chain's CDR3 is CASSLTRDTVSYNEQFF. The CDR3 DNA sequence: TGTGCCAGCAGCCTAACTCGGGACACAGTTTCCTACAATGAGCAGTTCTTC.

Ten or more counts support this clonotype. The genes are TRBV18 and TRBJ2-7; TRBD1 aligns across 8 bases. After removal of 0 bases from V and 3 bases from J, the junction contained 7 bases not matched to a gene. Per the germline V gene, CDR1 is KGHSH and CDR2 is LQKENI. The CDR3 sequence is 16 residues long. CDR3 region: CASSPPGRGRSYEQYF. In DNA, the CDR3 is TGTGCCAGCTCACCACCAGGCAGGGGGCGAAGCTACGAGCAGTACTTC.

The sample holds many counts of this clonotype. The rearrangement links TRBV7-2 to TRBJ2-5; D assignment may be TRBD1 or TRBD2 (6 bases each). CDR1 is SGHTA and CDR2 is FQGNSA in the germline V gene. The CDR3 length is 18 residues. Trimming cost V 11 bases and J 5 bases, with 33 bases left between them. The CDR3 DNA reads as TGTGCCGGAAGACCAGGAGGGGCGGGGATAGGGGGTGTTGAGACCCAGTACTTC. Translating it yields CAGRPGGAGIGGVETQYF. Full variable domain (outside the CDR3, taken from reference TRBV7-2 and TRBJ2-5): GAGVSQSPSNKVTEKGKDVELRCDPISGHTALYWYRQSLGQGLEFLIYFQGNSAPDKSGLPSDRFSAERTGGSVSTLTIQRTQQEDSAVYLCAGRPGGAGIGGVETQYFGPGTRLLVL.

This clonotype was recorded many times. The chain links TRBV11-2 to TRBJ1-6; 8 bases line up with TRBD1. This CDR3 spans 15 amino acids. J was trimmed by 10 bases and V by 0 bases; bases with no gene match: 5. CDR1 SGHAT and CDR2 FQNNGV come from the germline V gene. The CDR3 protein is CASSLEQGAGSPLHF. The CDR3 DNA reads as TGTGCCAGCAGCTTAGAGCAGGGGGCCGGGTCACCCCTCCACTTT.

The chain combines TRBV30 with TRBJ1-5; D unclear. V lost 8 bases and J lost 2, with 13 bases in between. Germline V CDR1 and CDR2: GTSNPN, SVGIG (reference sequence). The CDR3 covers 13 residues. The chain's CDR3 is CALEGLCNQPQHF. The CDR3 nucleotides are TGTGCCCTGGAAGGCCTTTGCAATCAGCCCCAGCATTTT.

This clonotype was detected ten times or more. The rearrangement uses TRBV28 and TRBJ1-6, with 8 bases that match TRBD1. Germline V gene data show CDR1 as MDHEN and CDR2 as SYDVKM. The CDR3 has 15 residues. Trimming at V came to 7 bases and at J to 6 bases, leaving 8 bases not matched to a gene. The CDR3 sequence is CASNSLDRGNSPLHF. The DNA for the CDR3 is TGTGCCAGCAACTCCCTCGACAGGGGTAATTCACCCCTCCACTTT.

This clonotype occurred many times. The chain recombines TRBV28 with TRBJ2-2, with 9 bases identical to TRBD2. V lost 4 bases, J lost 0 bases, and 6 bases stayed unmatched. The CDR3 runs 17 residues. CDR1 MDHEN and CDR2 SYDVKM come from the germline V gene. As DNA, the CDR3 is TGTGCCAGCAGTTCTACAGCGGGAGGATCGAACACCGGGGAGCTGTTTTTT. Encoded protein: CASSSTAGGSNTGELFF.